The clone carrying this T cell receptor (beta chain) was found many times. Profiled with immunoSEQ multiplex PCR; TCRdb holds only in-frame clones, not every one. There are approximately 360,000 clones in the sample; roughly 86% occur only once, and around 1.9% lies in the top ten. This CDR3 has 16 residues. The V gene's germline CDR1 is SEHNR and CDR2 FQNEAQ (reference sequence). The J segment lost 0 bases and the V segment lost 2 bases, leaving 5 bases of the junction unmatched. This specimen comes from a study of blood T cell repertoires in COVID-19. In the study overall: Recovered participants had two consecutive negative NP/OP PCR tests, healthcare professional clearance, or symptom resolution. Donors in the United States, Italy and Spain gave samples during acute or convalescent COVID-19.

Sample: PBMCs or T cells enriched from blood (not recorded which). This rearrangement joins TRBV7-9 to TRBJ1-2, with 8 bases matching TRBD1. This TCR derives from a man aged 35 to 55 in a cohort exposed to, infected with or recovered from COVID-19 (not recorded which). DNA of the CDR3: TGTGCCAGCAGCTTACAGGGACAGGACTCTAACTATGGCTACACCTTC. This translates into CASSLQGQDSNYGYTF.